The rows below give T cell receptor beta chains drawn from one sample of a study of blood T cell repertoires in COVID-19. Libraries were prepared by immunoSEQ multiplex PCR; TCRdb keeps only in-frame clonotypes and omits some of them. The data show approximately 200,000 clones, around 81% seen once. The sequenced sample consisted of peripheral blood. Receptors originate from a woman aged 30 to 39 who had recovered from COVID-19. The CDR3 runs from the conserved cysteine through the conserved F or W. D genes are given only for firm matches. Only part of the rows carry a size: once, few, many, or a class if the clone is expanded.

V: TRBV25-1; size: NA; D: NA; J: TRBJ1-5; DNA: TGTGCCAGCATAGGAGGTCCTCGTTCCCAGCATTTT; CDR3: CASIGGPRSQHF
V: TRBV11-2; size: few; D: TRBD1; J: TRBJ1-6; DNA: TGTGCCAGCAGCTTGGACAGGGGGCGTTTTAGTTCACCCCTCCACTTT; CDR3: CASSLDRGRFSSPLHF
V: TRBV19; size: NA; D: TRBD1; J: TRBJ1-1; DNA: TGTGCCAGTAGTATGACAGGGGCGAACACTGAAGCTTTCTTT; CDR3: CASSMTGANTEAFF
V: TRBV29-1; size: NA; D: NA; J: TRBJ2-3; DNA: TGCAGCGTTGTAGGCGGGAACACAGATACGCAGTATTTT; CDR3: CSVVGGNTDTQYF
V: TRBV7-6; size: few; D: NA; J: TRBJ1-2; DNA: TGTGCCAGCAGCCTTGCAGGGGCGACGGGCTACACCTTC; CDR3: CASSLAGATGYTF
V: TRBV11-2; size: NA; D: NA; J: TRBJ2-5; DNA: TGTGCCAGCAGCTTAGACGCCACAGGGATGGGGACCCAGTACTTC; CDR3: CASSLDATGMGTQYF
V: TRBV6-5; size: NA; D: NA; J: TRBJ2-7; DNA: TGTGCCAGCAGGGACGGCGGGGAATACTACGAGCAGTACTTC; CDR3: CASRDGGEYYEQYF
V: TRBV5-1; size: NA; D: TRBD2; J: TRBJ2-1; DNA: TGCGCCAGCACCTCATGGCCACTAGCGTACAATGAGCAGTTCTTC; CDR3: CASTSWPLAYNEQFF
V: TRBV11-2; size: once; D: TRBD1; J: TRBJ1-6; DNA: TGTGCCAGCAGCTTCGGACAGGGAGGAGATAATTCACCCCTCCACTTT; CDR3: CASSFGQGGDNSPLHF
V: TRBV9; size: NA; D: TRBD2; J: TRBJ2-7; DNA: TGTGCCAGCAGCCCCGGATACGGGGGGGCGCACGAGCAGTACTTC; CDR3: CASSPGYGGAHEQYF
V: TRBV28; size: NA; D: NA; J: TRBJ2-1; DNA: TGTGCCAGCAGGGGGACTCCTAATGAGCAGTTCTTC; CDR3: CASRGTPNEQFF
V: TRBV6-5; size: NA; D: TRBD1; J: TRBJ1-1; DNA: TGTGCCAGCAGCCTCGACAGGGGAAGAGCTGAAGCTTTCTTT; CDR3: CASSLDRGRAEAFF
V: TRBV5-1; size: NA; D: NA; J: TRBJ2-5; DNA: TGCGCCAGCCAGTGGATCCCGGGACTCCAGTACTTC; CDR3: CASQWIPGLQYF
V: TRBV2; size: NA; D: TRBD1; J: TRBJ1-5; DNA: TGTGCCAGCAGTGAAGTGGACAGGGGCGGACAGCCCCAGCATTTT; CDR3: CASSEVDRGGQPQHF
V: TRBV2; size: NA; D: TRBD1; J: TRBJ1-2; DNA: TGTGCCGGACGGGACAGGGGATCCTATGGCTACACCTTC; CDR3: CAGRDRGSYGYTF
V: TRBV18; size: NA; D: NA; J: TRBJ2-4; DNA: TGTGCCAGCTCACCACAGACATCCAAAAACATTCAGTACTTC; CDR3: CASSPQTSKNIQYF
V: TRBV7-9; size: NA; D: NA; J: TRBJ2-1; DNA: TGTGCCAGCAGCCTCGGACGGGGAAACAATGAGCAGTTCTTC; CDR3: CASSLGRGNNEQFF
V: TRBV6-6; size: once; D: TRBD1; J: TRBJ2-6; DNA: TGTGCCAGCAGTCCCCGGGACAGGACTTCTGGGGCCAACGTCCTGACTTTC; CDR3: CASSPRDRTSGANVLTF
V: TRBV5-1; size: NA; D: TRBD2; J: TRBJ2-3; DNA: TGCGCCAGCAGCTTGGATCCTAGCGGGAGCGGCACAGATACGCAGTATTTT; CDR3: CASSLDPSGSGTDTQYF
V: TRBV5-1; size: once; D: NA; J: TRBJ1-1; DNA: TGCGCCAGCAGACCGGGACAGAACACTGAAGCTTTCTTT; CDR3: CASRPGQNTEAFF
V: TRBV7-6; size: NA; D: NA; J: TRBJ1-5; DNA: TGTGCCAGCAGCCGGAGAGAAAATCAGCCCCAGCATTTT; CDR3: CASSRRENQPQHF
V: TRBV6-2/TRBV6-3; size: NA; D: NA; J: TRBJ2-3; DNA: TGTGCCAGCAGTTACTCAATAACCGCCGGGACTCCTAATCCAGGTTATACGCAGTATTTT; CDR3: CASSYSITAGTPNPGYTQYF
V: TRBV12-3/TRBV12-4; size: once; D: TRBD1; J: TRBJ1-1; DNA: TGTGCCAGCAGGAACTCCGGGACAGACACAACTTTCTTT; CDR3: CASRNSGTDTTFF
V: TRBV10-2; size: NA; D: NA; J: TRBJ1-2; DNA: TGCGCCAGCACCCGGGGGGCCGGCTATGGCTACACCTTC; CDR3: CASTRGAGYGYTF
V: TRBV14; size: NA; D: TRBD2; J: TRBJ2-7; DNA: TGTGCCAGCAGCCGGCTAGCGGGAGGGCCAGGGGAGCAGTACTTC; CDR3: CASSRLAGGPGEQYF
V: TRBV5-1; size: NA; D: TRBD1; J: TRBJ1-2; DNA: TGCGCCAGCAGCTGGGTCGGACAGGGGAACTATGGCTACACCTTC; CDR3: CASSWVGQGNYGYTF
V: TRBV4-2; size: NA; D: NA; J: TRBJ2-5; DNA: TGTGCCAGCAGCGCGAACAGGGAGGAGACCCAGTACTTC; CDR3: CASSANREETQYF
V: TRBV28; size: NA; D: NA; J: TRBJ2-1; DNA: TGTGCCAGCAGTTCCCCCAACCAGTATGAGCAGTTCTTC; CDR3: CASSSPNQYEQFF
V: TRBV2; size: few; D: NA; J: TRBJ2-5; DNA: TGTGCCAGCAGTGGCAGCCAAGAGACCCAGTACTTC; CDR3: CASSGSQETQYF
V: TRBV28; size: NA; D: TRBD2; J: TRBJ2-1; DNA: TGTGCCAGCAGTTCACTAGCGGTCCGAAGGGATGAGCAGTTCTTC; CDR3: CASSSLAVRRDEQFF
V: TRBV19; size: NA; D: TRBD1; J: TRBJ1-1; DNA: TGTGCCAGTAGCGTCGAACCGGGACAGAGGAACACTGAAGCTTTCTTT; CDR3: CASSVEPGQRNTEAFF
V: TRBV28; size: NA; D: NA; J: TRBJ1-6; DNA: TGTGCCAGCAGGACTCTGGGACAACGGCTATCACCCCTCCACTTT; CDR3: CASRTLGQRLSPLHF